This T cell receptor (beta chain) derives from a study of blood T cells in healthy people across ages (dated by TCRdb to the mid-2010s). About the study as a whole: In model experiments, roughly one uniquely barcoded TCR beta cDNA molecule per two T cells was captured by template switching. The study measured age-related changes in TCR beta repertoire diversity using deep sequencing normalized with unique cDNA molecular identifiers. Four age groups were formed from the donors: young (average around 15 years), middle-aged (approximately 42), aged (roughly 56) and long-lived (about 75). To avoid experimental bias, donors of different ages were distributed randomly across sequencing lanes. The study analyzed two additional independent replicas of 1 million unique cDNA reads from the same blood draw for two donors, one aged 18 to 29 and one aged 80 or older. Overall study results and their limits: Observed TCR beta diversity per million T cells fell roughly linearly with age, and a significant reduction was already apparent by age about 43. Donor CMV infection status was unknown, potentially confounding age-related changes in expanded clonotypes. Since profiling was done on bulk unsorted PBMCs, naive and antigen-experienced compartments could not be conclusively compared. Compared with the aged group, more naive CD4+ T cells, fewer expanded clones and increased TCR diversity were shown by the long-lived group, suggesting age selection. The percentage of naive T cells measured by flow cytometry correlated strongly with observed TCR beta diversity. Total diversity estimates from one million sequenced T cells were considered lower bounds and underestimates.

The CDR3 covers 17 residues, taking in both the cysteine and the phenylalanine. The entry retains the CDR3 DNA only, 51 bases that are in frame from base 1. Cut back by 1 base and 1 base, the V and J ends lie 16 bases apart. The germline V gene provides CDR1 SGHTA and CDR2 FQGNSA. The donors were a few dozen Caucasian individuals from Russia, aged 6 to 90 years, who were systemically healthy. Around 10 milliliters of peripheral blood were drawn from each donor into EDTA-treated Vacutainer tubes. Ficoll-Paque density-gradient centrifugation was used to isolate PBMCs, with at least 7 million per sample. Trizol reagent was used to extract total RNA from PBMCs, with at least 5.5 micrograms per sample. For every donor, flow cytometry on a PBMC aliquot measured the percentage of naive CD45RAhigh/CD27high T cells. Libraries were built with 5' RACE. Sequencer: Illumina HiSeq 2500. A second PCR of roughly 6 to 11 cycles was run with a J-beta primer mix and a sample-barcoded 5' primer. A unique molecular identifier was introduced onto each TCR beta cDNA molecule by a template-switch 5' adaptor carrying 12 random nucleotides. At least 2.5 million CDR3-containing paired-end reads were obtained from each sample. First-strand cDNA was synthesized from all RNA with the Mint cDNA synthesis kit, primed by a TRBC-specific oligonucleotide. Following uracil-DNA glycosylase treatment, all cDNA underwent a first 18-cycle PCR with the universal primers M1SS and BC2_uni_R. The authors processed their data as follows. Normalization of each sample was performed by random selection of 1 million high-quality reads, each carrying a distinct molecular identifier. Instead of being binned into consensus sequences, reads with shared molecular identifiers were discarded. MiTCR, set to a Q25 quality threshold and the strictest error-elimination algorithm, was used for CDR3 identification, clonotype clustering and error correction. A nonparametric unseen species model using Euler transformation provided a lower-bound estimate of total TCR beta diversity. TCRdb took the public reads, trimmed them with fastp at Q25, ran MiXCR for clone calling and kept in-frame beta chains. Duplicate CDR3 protein sequences are folded into a single record with the most common DNA and genes. TCRdb's processing, not the study's, gives the V and J calls here. For this sample there are about 1,600,000 distinct CDR3 sequences; 40% to 50% appear just once. The top ten hold under 8% of the sample.

On this clonotype itself: The antigen it recognizes is unknown. Qualities for individual bases were not recorded, and no much larger clone is one base off.

The receptor was derived from a woman between 18 and 30 years old in good health. The chain uses TRBV7-2 and TRBJ2-5; the D gene is unclear. Sequencing was done on a sample of blood. The base sequence is TGTGCCAGCAGCTTAGGGCTAGGGCAAGGGCGCCAAGAGACCCAGTACTTC. It codes for CASSLGLGQGRQETQYF. Here the CDR3 is joined to the reference TRBV7-2 and TRBJ2-5 genes, and the full variable domain is: GAGVSQSPSNKVTEKGKDVELRCDPISGHTALYWYRQSLGQGLEFLIYFQGNSAPDKSGLPSDRFSAERTGGSVSTLTIQRTQQEDSAVYLCASSLGLGQGRQETQYFGPGTRLLVL.